These T cell receptor beta chains were read from a single sample in a study of vaccination effects on CD4 cells after COVID-19. Which antigens these TCRs recognize remains unknown. TCRdb's copy holds only in-frame clones and misses some; the assay was immunoSEQ multiplex PCR. The profile shows around 30,000 clones, less than 75% of them singletons. Source: CD4+ T cells from PBMCs cultured with HCoV-NL63 spike peptides, taken after COVID-19 vaccination. These TCRs come from a human donor who received a COVID-19 vaccine. CDR3s include the opening cysteine and the closing phenylalanine or tryptophan. The D gene is left open where the match is weak. For some rows the clone size is stated as once, few or many, or as a class when expanded; others skip it.

v_gene: TRBV5-6
j_gene: TRBJ2-7
abundance: NA
d_gene: NA
CDR3nt: TGTGCCAGCAGCTTGGGGTGGGGATCAAGCTCCTACGAGCAGTACTTC
CDR3aa: CASSLGWGSSSYEQYF

v_gene: TRBV6-5
j_gene: TRBJ2-1
abundance: once
d_gene: NA
CDR3nt: TGTGCCAGCACCTCAGGACCCTACAATGAGCAGTTCTTC
CDR3aa: CASTSGPYNEQFF

v_gene: TRBV19
j_gene: TRBJ1-6
abundance: few
d_gene: NA
CDR3nt: TGTGCCAGTAGTATAAAGGCAGGATACCGCAATTCACCCCTCCACTTT
CDR3aa: CASSIKAGYRNSPLHF

v_gene: TRBV6-4
j_gene: TRBJ2-3
abundance: NA
d_gene: TRBD1
CDR3nt: TGTGCCAGCAGTGAATTCGGGACAGGCCCAGATACGCAGTATTTT
CDR3aa: CASSEFGTGPDTQYF

v_gene: TRBV7-9
j_gene: TRBJ2-3
abundance: NA
d_gene: TRBD1
CDR3nt: TGTGCCAGCAGCCAAGCCGGGACAGGGGGGCCAGATACGCAGTATTTT
CDR3aa: CASSQAGTGGPDTQYF

v_gene: TRBV4-2
j_gene: TRBJ2-6
abundance: NA
d_gene: NA
CDR3nt: TGTGCCAGCACTCCGGGACAAATGTCTGGGGCCAACGTCCTGACTTTC
CDR3aa: CASTPGQMSGANVLTF

v_gene: TRBV29-1
j_gene: TRBJ2-2
abundance: NA
d_gene: TRBD2
CDR3nt: TGCAGCGCCCCCTCGGGGGGTGGGACCGGGGAGCTGTTTTTT
CDR3aa: CSAPSGGGTGELFF

v_gene: TRBV29-1
j_gene: TRBJ1-5
abundance: once
d_gene: NA
CDR3nt: TGCAGCGTTGGGACAGCCAACAATCAGCCCCAGCATTTT
CDR3aa: CSVGTANNQPQHF

v_gene: TRBV6-5
j_gene: TRBJ2-7
abundance: once
d_gene: NA
CDR3nt: TGTGCCAGCATGTCCGGATCCTACGAGCAGTACTTC
CDR3aa: CASMSGSYEQYF

v_gene: TRBV6-4
j_gene: TRBJ2-4
abundance: NA
d_gene: TRBD2
CDR3nt: TGTGCCAGCAGTGACTCGACAAATCCCGGGAGGAGCTGGGCCAAAAACATTCAGTACTTC
CDR3aa: CASSDSTNPGRSWAKNIQYF

v_gene: TRBV2
j_gene: TRBJ1-5
abundance: NA
d_gene: TRBD1
CDR3nt: TGTGCCAGCAGAGCCTCGGACAGGGGCCAGCCCCAGCATTTT
CDR3aa: CASRASDRGQPQHF

v_gene: TRBV4-2
j_gene: TRBJ1-2
abundance: NA
d_gene: NA
CDR3nt: TGTGCCAGCAGCCAAGATATGATGCCTCCCTACTATGGCTACACCTTC
CDR3aa: CASSQDMMPPYYGYTF

v_gene: TRBV27
j_gene: TRBJ1-1
abundance: NA
d_gene: TRBD1
CDR3nt: TGTGCCAGCAGTCTCGGGACAGGGAATATGAACACTGAAGCTTTCTTT
CDR3aa: CASSLGTGNMNTEAFF

v_gene: TRBV3-1/TRBV3-2
j_gene: TRBJ1-4
abundance: NA
d_gene: NA
CDR3nt: TGTGCCAGCAGCCAAGTTTCCGGTAGTAATGAAAAACTGTTTTTT
CDR3aa: CASSQVSGSNEKLFF

v_gene: TRBV11-1
j_gene: TRBJ2-5
abundance: NA
d_gene: NA
CDR3nt: TGTGCCAGCAGCCCCCGGCACAGCGGAGACCAAGAGACCCAGTACTTC
CDR3aa: CASSPRHSGDQETQYF

v_gene: TRBV15
j_gene: TRBJ1-2
abundance: NA
d_gene: NA
CDR3nt: TGTGCCACCAGCAGCCTGACCTATGGCTACACCTTC
CDR3aa: CATSSLTYGYTF

v_gene: TRBV4-1
j_gene: TRBJ1-2
abundance: NA
d_gene: NA
CDR3nt: TGCGCCAGCAGCCAACCAACAGGGAGGCGTGGCTACACCTTC
CDR3aa: CASSQPTGRRGYTF

v_gene: TRBV29-1
j_gene: TRBJ2-7
abundance: few
d_gene: TRBD2
CDR3nt: TGCAGCGGAGGAAGCGGGATAGGCGAGCAGTACTTC
CDR3aa: CSGGSGIGEQYF

v_gene: TRBV5-4
j_gene: TRBJ1-2
abundance: NA
d_gene: TRBD1
CDR3nt: TGTGCCAGCAGCTTCGACAGGGGGCCGGCCTATGGCTACACCTTC
CDR3aa: CASSFDRGPAYGYTF

v_gene: TRBV30
j_gene: TRBJ1-5
abundance: NA
d_gene: NA
CDR3nt: TGTGCCTGGAGGGGACCCGCTCGCAATCAGCCCCAGCATTTT
CDR3aa: CAWRGPARNQPQHF

v_gene: TRBV24-1
j_gene: TRBJ2-1
abundance: NA
d_gene: TRBD1
CDR3nt: TGTGCCACCAGTGAACCTCCGGGACAGGGTGACAATGAGCAGTTCTTC
CDR3aa: CATSEPPGQGDNEQFF

v_gene: TRBV6-5
j_gene: TRBJ1-6
abundance: NA
d_gene: NA
CDR3nt: TGTGCCAGCTCCTATTGGGGGGCGAATAATTCACCCCTCCACTTT
CDR3aa: CASSYWGANNSPLHF

v_gene: TRBV30
j_gene: TRBJ2-7
abundance: NA
d_gene: NA
CDR3nt: TGTGCCTGGTCCTCCTACTACGAGCAGTACTTC
CDR3aa: CAWSSYYEQYF

v_gene: TRBV6-5
j_gene: TRBJ2-4
abundance: NA
d_gene: TRBD1
CDR3nt: TGTGCCAGCAGCCAGACAGGGGCCAAAAACATTCAGTACTTC
CDR3aa: CASSQTGAKNIQYF

v_gene: TRBV10-3
j_gene: TRBJ1-2
abundance: NA
d_gene: NA
CDR3nt: TGTGCCATCAGTGAGAGGACAGCAACTCTCTATGGCTACACCTTC
CDR3aa: CAISERTATLYGYTF

v_gene: TRBV2
j_gene: TRBJ2-5
abundance: NA
d_gene: NA
CDR3nt: TGTGCCAGCAGAACCAGTCTAGCGTTAGAGACCCAGTACTTC
CDR3aa: CASRTSLALETQYF

v_gene: TRBV6-1
j_gene: TRBJ2-5
abundance: once
d_gene: NA
CDR3nt: TGTGCCAGCAGTGAAAGTGGGCTAGTCGGAAAGACCCAGTACTTC
CDR3aa: CASSESGLVGKTQYF

v_gene: TRBV9
j_gene: TRBJ2-1
abundance: NA
d_gene: TRBD2
CDR3nt: TGTGCCAGCGGGGCCCGACTAGCGGGGGACCCCTCCTACAATGAGCAGTTCTTC
CDR3aa: CASGARLAGDPSYNEQFF

v_gene: TRBV18
j_gene: TRBJ1-5
abundance: NA
d_gene: NA
CDR3nt: TGTGCCAGCTCACCAATCGGATTATACCCTCATCAGCCCCAGCATTTT
CDR3aa: CASSPIGLYPHQPQHF

v_gene: TRBV5-4
j_gene: TRBJ2-1
abundance: NA
d_gene: TRBD1
CDR3nt: TGTGCCAGCAGCTCAGACAGGGGGGTGGGTGAGCAGTTCTTC
CDR3aa: CASSSDRGVGEQFF

v_gene: TRBV2
j_gene: TRBJ2-7
abundance: NA
d_gene: NA
CDR3nt: TGTGCCAGCGAGCCGGATCAGGGGTACGAGCAGTACTTC
CDR3aa: CASEPDQGYEQYF

v_gene: TRBV19
j_gene: TRBJ2-5
abundance: NA
d_gene: NA
CDR3nt: TGTGCCAGTAGTATGTGGGGAGAGACCCAGTACTTC
CDR3aa: CASSMWGETQYF

v_gene: TRBV2
j_gene: TRBJ2-3
abundance: NA
d_gene: TRBD2
CDR3nt: TGTGCCAGCAGTGAGATCGCGGGGGGTACCACAGATACGCAGTATTTT
CDR3aa: CASSEIAGGTTDTQYF

v_gene: TRBV20-1
j_gene: TRBJ1-2
abundance: NA
d_gene: NA
CDR3nt: TGCAGTGCGGAACTGCTTGTGGGCTACACCTTC
CDR3aa: CSAELLVGYTF

v_gene: TRBV12-3/TRBV12-4
j_gene: TRBJ1-5
abundance: NA
d_gene: TRBD1
CDR3nt: TGTGCCAGCAGTTTGACAGGGTTTCAGCCCCAGCATTTT
CDR3aa: CASSLTGFQPQHF

v_gene: TRBV27
j_gene: TRBJ1-2
abundance: NA
d_gene: NA
CDR3nt: TGTGCCAGCAGCGAACGGGGGGCGCGAGGAGGCTACACCTTC
CDR3aa: CASSERGARGGYTF

v_gene: TRBV5-1
j_gene: TRBJ2-1
abundance: NA
d_gene: TRBD1
CDR3nt: TGCGCCAGCAGCTTGGCCTCGGGACAGGGCTCCTACAATGAGCAGTTCTTC
CDR3aa: CASSLASGQGSYNEQFF

v_gene: TRBV6-5
j_gene: TRBJ2-2
abundance: few
d_gene: NA
CDR3nt: TGTGCCAGCAGGTGGCCCGGTAACACCGGGGAGCTGTTTTTT
CDR3aa: CASRWPGNTGELFF

v_gene: TRBV3-1/TRBV3-2
j_gene: TRBJ1-2
abundance: few
d_gene: NA
CDR3nt: TGTGCCAGCAGATCGCTCGACTATGGCTACACCTTC
CDR3aa: CASRSLDYGYTF

v_gene: TRBV25-1
j_gene: TRBJ2-7
abundance: once
d_gene: NA
CDR3nt: TGTGCCAGCAGTGTCCAGGGTCTCTCAGCCCACGAGCAGTACTTC
CDR3aa: CASSVQGLSAHEQYF

v_gene: TRBV6-5
j_gene: TRBJ1-2
abundance: NA
d_gene: NA
CDR3nt: TGTGCCAGCAGGCTTGAGGACACAGGCTACACCTTC
CDR3aa: CASRLEDTGYTF

v_gene: TRBV11-1
j_gene: TRBJ1-6
abundance: NA
d_gene: TRBD1
CDR3nt: TGTGCCAGCAGCTTGGACAGGAATTCACCCCTCCACTTT
CDR3aa: CASSLDRNSPLHF

v_gene: TRBV5-4
j_gene: TRBJ1-2
abundance: NA
d_gene: NA
CDR3nt: TGTGCCAGCAGCCTGGACAGCTCAGTCTCCTATGGCTACACCTTC
CDR3aa: CASSLDSSVSYGYTF

v_gene: TRBV9
j_gene: TRBJ2-2
abundance: NA
d_gene: NA
CDR3nt: TGTGCCAGCAGCTCTCGGACCGGTGATATCTCGAACACCGGGGAGCTGTTTTTT
CDR3aa: CASSSRTGDISNTGELFF

v_gene: TRBV30
j_gene: TRBJ1-4
abundance: NA
d_gene: NA
CDR3nt: TGTGCCTGGAGTGAGTTGGGCCTTAGGAATGAAAAACTGTTTTTT
CDR3aa: CAWSELGLRNEKLFF

v_gene: TRBV19
j_gene: TRBJ2-3
abundance: once
d_gene: NA
CDR3nt: TGTGCCAGTAGTGAAGTGGGCACAGATACGCAGTATTTT
CDR3aa: CASSEVGTDTQYF

v_gene: TRBV5-1
j_gene: TRBJ2-3
abundance: few
d_gene: NA
CDR3nt: TGCGCCAGCAGCTCGGCGTCCGATACGCAGTATTTT
CDR3aa: CASSSASDTQYF

v_gene: TRBV4-1
j_gene: TRBJ2-7
abundance: once
d_gene: NA
CDR3nt: TGCGCCAGCAGCCAAGGTAGGGCTAGCTCCTACGAGCAGTACTTC
CDR3aa: CASSQGRASSYEQYF

v_gene: TRBV18
j_gene: TRBJ1-6
abundance: few
d_gene: NA
CDR3nt: TGTGCCAGCTCACCACGGGGGGCGCATGGCTCCCATAATTCACCCCTCCACTTT
CDR3aa: CASSPRGAHGSHNSPLHF

v_gene: TRBV11-3
j_gene: TRBJ1-1
abundance: NA
d_gene: TRBD1
CDR3nt: TGTGCCAGCAGCTTGGGGGACAGGGGTAACACTGAAGCTTTCTTT
CDR3aa: CASSLGDRGNTEAFF

v_gene: TRBV7-9
j_gene: TRBJ2-5
abundance: NA
d_gene: TRBD2
CDR3nt: TGTGCCAGCAGCTTAGGTAGCGGGGGCTACCAAGAGACCCAGTACTTC
CDR3aa: CASSLGSGGYQETQYF

v_gene: TRBV5-1
j_gene: TRBJ2-3
abundance: NA
d_gene: NA
CDR3nt: TGCGCCAGCAGCTTTAGCGGAGTGGAGCGCACAGATACGCAGTATTTT
CDR3aa: CASSFSGVERTDTQYF